This T cell receptor beta chain comes out of a study of blood T cell repertoires in COVID-19. Between the trimmed V and J ends, which lost 5 bases and 6 bases, there was a span of 18 bases. The length of the CDR3 is 15 residues. Germline V CDR1 and CDR2: SGHVS, FQNEAQ. The assay was immunoSEQ multiplex PCR, and TCRdb's table has in-frame clones only and misses some. This table has about 360,000 clones, 87% appearing once. The sequenced material came from PBMCs or T cells enriched from blood (not recorded which). The TCR comes from a man between 25 and 39 years old who had recovered from COVID-19. The V and J genes are TRBV7-8 and TRBJ2-3; D may be TRBD1 (7 bases). The CDR3 nucleotides are TGTGCCAGCAGCCCCGGCGCAGGGGGGAGTGATACGCAGTATTTT. This translates into CASSPGAGGSDTQYF.